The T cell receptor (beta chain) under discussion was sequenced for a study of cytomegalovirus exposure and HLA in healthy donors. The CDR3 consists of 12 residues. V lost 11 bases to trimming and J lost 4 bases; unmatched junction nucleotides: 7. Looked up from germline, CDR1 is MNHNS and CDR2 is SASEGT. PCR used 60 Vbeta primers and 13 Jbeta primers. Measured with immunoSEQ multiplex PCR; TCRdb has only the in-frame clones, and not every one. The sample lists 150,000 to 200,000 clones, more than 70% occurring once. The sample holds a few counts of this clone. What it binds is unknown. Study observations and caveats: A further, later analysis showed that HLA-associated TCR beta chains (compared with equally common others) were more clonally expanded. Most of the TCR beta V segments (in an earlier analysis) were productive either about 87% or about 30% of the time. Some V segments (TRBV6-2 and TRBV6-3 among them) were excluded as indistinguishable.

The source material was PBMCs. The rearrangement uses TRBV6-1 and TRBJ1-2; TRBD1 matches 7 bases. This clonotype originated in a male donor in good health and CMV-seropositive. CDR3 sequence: CAEGGTVYGYTF. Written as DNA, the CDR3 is TGTGCCGAAGGCGGGACAGTCTATGGCTACACCTTC.